The 7 T cell receptor beta chains below come from one sample, sequenced in a study of CD8+CD57+ T cells in acquired aplastic anemia. The use of genomic DNA as template underpinned the TCR beta VDJ and CDR3 profiling. TCRdb re-derived calls from the reads in MiXCR, one entry per CDR3 protein. The table includes approximately 180,000 distinct CDR3 sequences, 40% to 55% detected once. Patients chosen for sequencing had shown CD8+CD57+ cell expansion by flow cytometry. Specimen: sorted CD4+, CD8+, or CD8+CD57+ T cells (not recorded which) from PBMCs. The receptors were sampled from a human donor with aplastic anemia.

Many counts were recorded for this clonotype. The chain recombines TRBV10-3 with TRBJ1-1; no clear D gene. CDR1 is ENHRY and CDR2 is SYGVKD in the germline V gene. This CDR3 has 14 residues. V was trimmed by 0 bases and J by 6 bases, leaving 11 bases between them. DNA for the CDR3: TGTGCCATCAGTGAGTCGGAAGGGTTAGCTGAAGCTTTCTTT. It encodes CAISESEGLAEAFF.

As for this clonotype: A read error may be the cause here, since a much bigger clone is one base away. J is TRBJ2-5 and V is TRBV6-2 or TRBV6-3; tentative D call: TRBD2 (5 bases). CDR1 and CDR2 from the germline V gene are MNHEY and SVGEGT. The CDR3 length is 13 residues. The CDR3 protein is CATRATTGKTQHF. CDR3 DNA sequence: TGTGCAACGAGGGCCACCACGGGAAAGACCCAGCACTTC.

In this sample, this clonotype turned up many times. The chain couples TRBV5-4 to TRBJ2-3, with a tentative D call TRBD1 (5 bases). Deletions cut 4 bases from V and 4 bases from J, with 7 bases between. Looked up from germline, CDR1 is SGHNT and CDR2 is YYREEE (reference sequence). The CDR3 contains 12 residues. The CDR3 protein is CASSARADTQYF. The CDR3 DNA reads as TGTGCCAGCAGCGCCAGGGCAGATACGCAGTATTTT.

The CDR3 spells CASSPGTSGNNEQFF. In DNA, the CDR3 is TGCGCCAGCAGCCCCGGGACTAGCGGGAACAATGAGCAGTTCTTC. The gene calls are TRBV10-1 and TRBJ2-1; 13 bases align to TRBD2. V lost 6 bases and J lost 5; bases outside the gene matches: 4. Germline lookup yields CDR1 WNHNN and CDR2 SYGVQD (reference sequence). This CDR3 region has 15 residues.

This clonotype was found many times. V is TRBV6-5 and J is TRBJ2-7; TRBD1 is a possible D gene (6 bases). The CDR3 covers 15 residues. V lost 3 bases and J 2 bases, leaving 14 bases between the germline ends. The germline gives CDR1 MNHEY, CDR2 SVGAGI. CDR3 in DNA: TGTGCCAGCAGTTATACAGGGCCTAACCCCTACGAGCAGTACTTC. It translates to CASSYTGPNPYEQYF.

Concerning this clonotype: A much larger clone lies a single base off, so this may be a read error. The chain is built from TRBV7-2 and TRBJ1-6; 7 bases are shared with TRBD1. Germline CDR1 is SGHTA and CDR2 is FQGNSA. CDR3 length equals 13 residues. The J segment lost 7 bases and the V segment lost 4 bases, leaving 1 base of the junction unmatched. The CDR3 sequence: CASSSTGNSPLHF. CDR3 nucleotide sequence: TGTGCCAGCAGCTCGACAGGGAATTCACCCCTCCACTTT.

This clonotype has a single count. This chain links TRBV7-9 with TRBJ2-7; possibly TRBD2 for D (6 bases). CDR3 length: 14 residues. V lost 5 bases, J lost 2 bases, and 13 bases lay in between. Germline-derived CDR1 and CDR2 are SEHNR and FQNEAQ (reference sequence). The CDR3 spells CASSPPWGAYEQYF. CDR3 sequence (DNA): TGTGCCAGCAGCCCCCCATGGGGGGCCTACGAGCAGTACTTC.